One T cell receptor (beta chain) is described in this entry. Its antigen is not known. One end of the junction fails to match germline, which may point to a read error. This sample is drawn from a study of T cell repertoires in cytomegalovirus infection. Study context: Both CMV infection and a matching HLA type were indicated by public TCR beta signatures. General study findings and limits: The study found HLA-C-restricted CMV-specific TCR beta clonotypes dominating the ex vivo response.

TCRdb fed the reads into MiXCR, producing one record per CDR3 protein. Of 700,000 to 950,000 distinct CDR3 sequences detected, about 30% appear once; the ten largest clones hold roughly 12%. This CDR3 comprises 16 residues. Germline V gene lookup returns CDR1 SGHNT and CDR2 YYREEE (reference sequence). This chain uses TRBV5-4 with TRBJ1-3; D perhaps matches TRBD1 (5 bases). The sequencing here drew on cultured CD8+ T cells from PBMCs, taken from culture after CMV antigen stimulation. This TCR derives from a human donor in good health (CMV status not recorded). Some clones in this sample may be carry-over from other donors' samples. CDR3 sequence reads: CASTRMGTYSENTIYF. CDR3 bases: TGTGCCAGCACCCGAATGGGGACTTACTCTGAAAACACCATATATTTT.